The T cell receptor (beta chain) under discussion was sequenced for a study of CD8 T cells in Susac syndrome. Study conclusions and caveats: Individuals included in the TCR sequencing and HLA analysis were acknowledged by the study to be relatively few in number.

Worth noting for this clonotype: Its antigen is unidentified.

Sequencing of TCR beta was undertaken in CD8+ and CD4+ T cells derived from blood. TEMRA cells were enriched by FACS, while CD8+ and CD4+ T cells were obtained through a negative isolation that was performed magnetically. Trimming removed 5 bases from V and 8 bases from J; junction bases left unmatched: 3. This CDR3 region has 13 residues. Germline lookup yields CDR1 SNHLY and CDR2 FYNNEI. A quantity of roughly 0.5 to 1 ug RNA underwent reverse transcription using random hexamers. The TCR beta CDR3 was amplified by immunoSEQ multiplex PCR across 54 Vbeta, 13 Jbeta. Each CDR3 protein is one row after TCRdb ran MiXCR on the immunoSEQ multiplex PCR reads. The data contain about 170,000 distinct CDR3 sequences, 90% to 95% of them singletons.

This clonotype was obtained from a human donor with multiple sclerosis. Sample: CD4+ T cells from PBMCs. The V gene is TRBV2, the J gene TRBJ1-6, with 7 bases identical to TRBD1. The DNA of the CDR3 is TGTGCCAGCAGTAGGGACAGCTATTCACCCCTCCACTTT. Translation: CASSRDSYSPLHF. Full variable domain (outside the CDR3, taken from reference TRBV2 and TRBJ1-6): EPEVTQTPSHQVTQMGQEVILRCVPISNHLYFYWYRQILGQKVEFLVSFYNNEISEKSEIFDDQFSVERPDGSNFTLKIRSTKLEDSAMYFCASSRDSYSPLHFGNGTRLTVT.